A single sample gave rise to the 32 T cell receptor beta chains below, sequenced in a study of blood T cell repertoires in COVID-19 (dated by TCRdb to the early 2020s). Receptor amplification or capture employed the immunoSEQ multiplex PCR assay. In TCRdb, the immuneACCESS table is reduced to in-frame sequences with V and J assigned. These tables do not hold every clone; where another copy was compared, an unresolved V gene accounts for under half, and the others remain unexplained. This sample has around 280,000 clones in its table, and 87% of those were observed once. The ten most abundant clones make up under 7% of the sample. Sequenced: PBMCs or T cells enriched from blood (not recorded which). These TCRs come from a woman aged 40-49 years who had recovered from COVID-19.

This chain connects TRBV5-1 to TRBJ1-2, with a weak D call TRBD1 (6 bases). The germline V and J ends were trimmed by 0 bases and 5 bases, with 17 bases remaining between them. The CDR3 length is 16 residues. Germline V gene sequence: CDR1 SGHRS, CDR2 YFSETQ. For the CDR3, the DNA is TGCGCCAGCAGCTTGGGCCAAGGGAGGGGGTATTATGGCTACACCTTC. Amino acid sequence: CASSLGQGRGYYGYTF.

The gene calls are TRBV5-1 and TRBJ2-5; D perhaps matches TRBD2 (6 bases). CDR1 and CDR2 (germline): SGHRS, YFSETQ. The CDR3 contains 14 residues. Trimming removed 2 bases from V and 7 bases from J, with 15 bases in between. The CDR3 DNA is TGCGCCAGCAGCTTAACGGTCGGGAGATCGACCCAGTACTTC. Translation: CASSLTVGRSTQYF.

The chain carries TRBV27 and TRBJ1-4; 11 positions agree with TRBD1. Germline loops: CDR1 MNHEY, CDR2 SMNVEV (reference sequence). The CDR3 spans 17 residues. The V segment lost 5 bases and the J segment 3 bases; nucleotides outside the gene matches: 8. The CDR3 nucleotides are TGTGCCAGCAGTCCCCCGGGACAGGGGGAGGCTAATGAAAAACTGTTTTTT. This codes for CASSPPGQGEANEKLFF.

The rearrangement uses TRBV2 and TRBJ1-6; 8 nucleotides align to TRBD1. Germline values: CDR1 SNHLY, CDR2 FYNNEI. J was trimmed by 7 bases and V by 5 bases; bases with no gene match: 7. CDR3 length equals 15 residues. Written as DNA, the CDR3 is TGTGCCAGCAGTTCAGACAGGGGTAGGAATTCACCCCTCCACTTT. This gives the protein CASSSDRGRNSPLHF.

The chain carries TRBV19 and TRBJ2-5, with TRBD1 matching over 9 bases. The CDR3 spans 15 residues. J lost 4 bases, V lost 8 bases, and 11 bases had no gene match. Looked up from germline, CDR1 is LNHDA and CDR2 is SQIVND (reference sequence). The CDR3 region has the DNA TGTGCCAGTTCCCAAGCGGGACAGGGCCGAGAGACCCAGTACTTC. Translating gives CASSQAGQGRETQYF.

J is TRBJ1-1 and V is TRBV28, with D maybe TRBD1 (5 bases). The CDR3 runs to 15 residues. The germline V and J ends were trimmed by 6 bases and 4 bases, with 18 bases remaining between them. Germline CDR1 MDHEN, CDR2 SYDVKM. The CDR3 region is CASSGIMGGGTEAFF. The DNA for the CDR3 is TGTGCCAGCAGCGGCATCATGGGGGGGGGCACTGAAGCTTTCTTT.

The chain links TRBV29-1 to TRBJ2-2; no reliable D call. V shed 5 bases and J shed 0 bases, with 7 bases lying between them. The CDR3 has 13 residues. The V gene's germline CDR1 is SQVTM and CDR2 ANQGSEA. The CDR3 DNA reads TGCAGCGTTAATCTCGCGAACACCGGGGAGCTGTTTTTT. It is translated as CSVNLANTGELFF.

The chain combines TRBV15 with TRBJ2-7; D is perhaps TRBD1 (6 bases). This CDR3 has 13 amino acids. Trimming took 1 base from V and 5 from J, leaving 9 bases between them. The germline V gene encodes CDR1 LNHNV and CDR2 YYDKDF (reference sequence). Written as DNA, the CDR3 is TGTGCCACCAGCAGAGGACAGGTCAACGAGCAGTACTTC. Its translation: CATSRGQVNEQYF.

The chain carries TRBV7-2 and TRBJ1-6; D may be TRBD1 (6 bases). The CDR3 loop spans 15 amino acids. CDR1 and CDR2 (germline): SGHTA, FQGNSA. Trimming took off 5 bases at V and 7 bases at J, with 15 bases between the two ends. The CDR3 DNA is TGTGCCAGCAGCCCCCGGGGGGGCAGGAATTCACCCCTCCACTTT. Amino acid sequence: CASSPRGGRNSPLHF.

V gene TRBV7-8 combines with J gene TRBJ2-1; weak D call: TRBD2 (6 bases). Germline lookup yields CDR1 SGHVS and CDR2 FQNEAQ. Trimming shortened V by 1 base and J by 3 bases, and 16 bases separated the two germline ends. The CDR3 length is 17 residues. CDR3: CASSLDRAGWGYNEQFF. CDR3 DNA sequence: TGTGCCAGCAGCTTAGATCGGGCGGGATGGGGCTACAATGAGCAGTTCTTC.

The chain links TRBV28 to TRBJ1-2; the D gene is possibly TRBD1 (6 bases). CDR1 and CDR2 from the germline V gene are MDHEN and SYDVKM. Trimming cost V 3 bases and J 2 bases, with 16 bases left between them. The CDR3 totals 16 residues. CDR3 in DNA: TGTGCCAGCAGTTTGGCAACAGGGCTCGCCAACTATGGCTACACCTTC. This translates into CASSLATGLANYGYTF.

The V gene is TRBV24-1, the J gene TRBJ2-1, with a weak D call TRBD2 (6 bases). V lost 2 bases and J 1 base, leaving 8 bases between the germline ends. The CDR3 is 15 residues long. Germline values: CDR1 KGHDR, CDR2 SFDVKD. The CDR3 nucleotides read TGTGCCACCAGTGATTCAGGGAGGTCCTACAATGAGCAGTTCTTC. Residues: CATSDSGRSYNEQFF.

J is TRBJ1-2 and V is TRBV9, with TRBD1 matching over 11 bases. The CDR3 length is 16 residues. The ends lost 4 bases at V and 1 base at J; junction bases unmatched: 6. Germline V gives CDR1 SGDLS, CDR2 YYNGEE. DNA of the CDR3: TGTGCCAGCAGCTCCGGACAGGGGGCGATTAACTATGGCTACACCTTC. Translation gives CASSSGQGAINYGYTF. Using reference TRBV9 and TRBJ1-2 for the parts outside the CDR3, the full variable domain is DSGVTQTPKHLITATGQRVTLRCSPRSGDLSVYWYQQSLDQGLQFLIQYYNGEERAKGNILERFSAQQFPDLHSELNLSSLELGDSALYFCASSSGQGAINYGYTFGSGTRLTVV.

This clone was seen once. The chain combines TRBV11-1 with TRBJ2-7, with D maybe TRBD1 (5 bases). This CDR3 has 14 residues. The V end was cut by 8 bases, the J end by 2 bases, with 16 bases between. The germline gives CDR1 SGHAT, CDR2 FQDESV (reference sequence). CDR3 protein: CASGSAGSAYEQYF. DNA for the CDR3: TGTGCCAGCGGTTCGGCAGGGTCGGCCTACGAGCAGTACTTC.

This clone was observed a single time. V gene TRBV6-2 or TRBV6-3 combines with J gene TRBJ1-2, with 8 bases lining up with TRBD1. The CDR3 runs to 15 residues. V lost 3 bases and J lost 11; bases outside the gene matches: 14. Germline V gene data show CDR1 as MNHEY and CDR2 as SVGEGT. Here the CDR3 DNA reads TGTGCCAGCAGTTATTCCCGACAGGGGCCTTCTGGTTACACCTTC. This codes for CASSYSRQGPSGYTF.

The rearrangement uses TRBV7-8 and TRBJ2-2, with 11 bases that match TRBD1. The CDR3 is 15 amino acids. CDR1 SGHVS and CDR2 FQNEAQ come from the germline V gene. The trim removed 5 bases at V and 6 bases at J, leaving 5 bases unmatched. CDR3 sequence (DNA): TGTGCCAGCAGCGGCCGGGACAGGGGGTCCGGGGAGCTGTTTTTT. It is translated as CASSGRDRGSGELFF.

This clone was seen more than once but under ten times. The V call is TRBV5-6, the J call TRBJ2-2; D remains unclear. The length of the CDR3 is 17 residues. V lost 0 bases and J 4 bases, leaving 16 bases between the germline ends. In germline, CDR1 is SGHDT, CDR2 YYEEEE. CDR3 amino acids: CASSLGLSRSGTGELFF. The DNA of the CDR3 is TGTGCCAGCAGCTTGGGTTTGTCTAGGTCGGGCACCGGGGAGCTGTTTTTT.

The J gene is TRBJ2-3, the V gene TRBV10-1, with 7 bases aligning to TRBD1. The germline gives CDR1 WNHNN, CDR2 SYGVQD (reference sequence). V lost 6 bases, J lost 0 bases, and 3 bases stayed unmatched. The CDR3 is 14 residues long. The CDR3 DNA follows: TGCGCCAGCAGCCGGGACAGCAGCACAGATACGCAGTATTTT. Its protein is CASSRDSSTDTQYF.

The CDR3 reads CASSSPGSRSGNTIYF. The CDR3 bases are TGTGCCAGCAGTTCCCCGGGGTCCCGCTCTGGAAACACCATATATTTT. The chain combines TRBV28 with TRBJ1-3; D uncertain. The ends were cut back, 4 bases at V and 0 bases at J, with 13 bases in the middle. This CDR3 spans 16 amino acids. Germline CDR1 and CDR2: MDHEN and SYDVKM.

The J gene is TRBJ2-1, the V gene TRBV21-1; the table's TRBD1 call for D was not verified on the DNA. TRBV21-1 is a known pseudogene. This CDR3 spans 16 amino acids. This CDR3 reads CASSKLGTSSYNEQFF. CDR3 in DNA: TGTGCCAGCAGCAAACTGGGGACAAGCTCCTACAATGAGCAGTTCTTC.

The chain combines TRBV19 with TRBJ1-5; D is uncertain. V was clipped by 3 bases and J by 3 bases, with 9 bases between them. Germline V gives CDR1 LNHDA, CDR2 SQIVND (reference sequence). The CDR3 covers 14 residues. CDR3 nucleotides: TGTGCCAGTAGTATCCCCAGACTCAATCAGCCCCAGCATTTT. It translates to CASSIPRLNQPQHF.

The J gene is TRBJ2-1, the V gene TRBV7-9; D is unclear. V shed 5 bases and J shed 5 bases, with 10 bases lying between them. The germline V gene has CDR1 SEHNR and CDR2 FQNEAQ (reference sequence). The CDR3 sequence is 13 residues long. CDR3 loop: CASSPRLDNEQFF. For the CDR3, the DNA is TGTGCCAGCAGCCCGAGACTCGACAATGAGCAGTTCTTC.

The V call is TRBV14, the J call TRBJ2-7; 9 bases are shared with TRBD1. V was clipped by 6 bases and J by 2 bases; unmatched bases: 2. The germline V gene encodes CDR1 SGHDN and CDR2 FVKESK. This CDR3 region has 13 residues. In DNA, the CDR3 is TGTGCCAGCAGGTGGACAGGGGCCTACGAGCAGTACTTC. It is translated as CASRWTGAYEQYF.

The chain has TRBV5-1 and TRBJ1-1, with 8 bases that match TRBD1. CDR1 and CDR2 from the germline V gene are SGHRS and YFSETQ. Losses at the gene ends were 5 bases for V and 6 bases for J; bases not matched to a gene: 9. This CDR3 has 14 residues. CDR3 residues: CASSLTGGSAEAFF. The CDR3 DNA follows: TGCGCCAGCAGTTTAACAGGGGGTTCGGCTGAAGCTTTCTTT.

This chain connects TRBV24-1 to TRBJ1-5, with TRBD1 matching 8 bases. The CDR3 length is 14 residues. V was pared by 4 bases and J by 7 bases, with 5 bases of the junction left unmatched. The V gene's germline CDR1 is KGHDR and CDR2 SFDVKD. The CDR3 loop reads CATSDPDRGQPQHF. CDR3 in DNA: TGTGCCACCAGTGACCCCGACAGGGGACAGCCCCAGCATTTT.

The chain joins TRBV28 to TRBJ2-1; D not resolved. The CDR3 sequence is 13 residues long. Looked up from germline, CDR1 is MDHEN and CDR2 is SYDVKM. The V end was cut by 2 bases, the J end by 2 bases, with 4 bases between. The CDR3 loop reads CASSLPAYNEQFF. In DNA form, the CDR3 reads TGTGCCAGCAGTTTACCAGCCTACAATGAGCAGTTCTTC.

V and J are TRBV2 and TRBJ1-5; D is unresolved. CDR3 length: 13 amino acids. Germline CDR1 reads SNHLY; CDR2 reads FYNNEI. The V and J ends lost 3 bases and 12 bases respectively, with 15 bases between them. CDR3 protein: CASSDSPGRGQHF. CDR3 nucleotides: TGTGCCAGCAGTGATTCCCCCGGGAGAGGCCAGCATTTT.

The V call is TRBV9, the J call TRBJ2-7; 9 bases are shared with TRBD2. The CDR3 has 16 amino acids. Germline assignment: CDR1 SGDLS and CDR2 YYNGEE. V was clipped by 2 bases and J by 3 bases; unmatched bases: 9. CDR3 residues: CASSVGGASGVYEQYF. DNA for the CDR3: TGTGCCAGCAGCGTTGGCGGGGCTAGCGGGGTCTACGAGCAGTACTTC.

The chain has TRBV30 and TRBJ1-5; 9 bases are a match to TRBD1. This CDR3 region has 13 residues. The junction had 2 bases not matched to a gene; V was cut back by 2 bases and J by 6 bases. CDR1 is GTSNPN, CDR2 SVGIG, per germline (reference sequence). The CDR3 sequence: CAWSPDRGQPQHF. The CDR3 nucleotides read TGTGCCTGGAGTCCGGACAGGGGTCAGCCCCAGCATTTT.

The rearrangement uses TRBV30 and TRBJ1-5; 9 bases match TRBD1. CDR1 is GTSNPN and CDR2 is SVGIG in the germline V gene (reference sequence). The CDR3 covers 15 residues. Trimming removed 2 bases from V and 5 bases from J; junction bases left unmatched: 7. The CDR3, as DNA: TGTGCCTGGAGTAGGAGGGACAGGGACCATCAGCCCCAGCATTTT. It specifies CAWSRRDRDHQPQHF.

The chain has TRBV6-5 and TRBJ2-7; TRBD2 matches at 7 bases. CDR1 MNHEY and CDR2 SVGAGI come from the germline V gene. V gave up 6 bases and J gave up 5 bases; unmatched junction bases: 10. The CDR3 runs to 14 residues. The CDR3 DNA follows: TGTGCCAGCAGAACCGGGATGGGGAGGGACGAGCAGTACTTC. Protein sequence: CASRTGMGRDEQYF.

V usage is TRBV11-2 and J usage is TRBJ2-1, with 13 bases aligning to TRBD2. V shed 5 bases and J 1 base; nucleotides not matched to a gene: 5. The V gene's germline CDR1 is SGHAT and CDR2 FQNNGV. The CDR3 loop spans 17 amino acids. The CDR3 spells CASSGRGLAGSYNEQFF. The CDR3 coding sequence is TGTGCCAGCAGCGGCAGGGGACTAGCGGGATCCTACAATGAGCAGTTCTTC.